The clone carrying this T cell receptor (beta chain) was detected many times. Its antigen is not identified. TCRdb analysed the 5' RACE reads with MiXCR anew, one entry per CDR3 protein. The sample holds about 310,000 distinct CDR3 sequences, about 3.5% seen once. CDR3 size: 15 residues. Germline CDR1 and CDR2: MNHEY and SMNVEV (reference sequence). J lost 6 bases, V lost 5 bases, and 9 bases had no gene match. These data originate in a study of T cells after yellow fever vaccination. Findings and caveats of the study: Abundant bulk-derived clonotypes could contaminate FACS-sorted repertoires.

This sample comprised PBMCs, obtained on the day of the yellow fever booster vaccination. The receptor was derived from a young man who received the YFV17D yellow fever vaccine. The chain joins TRBV27 to TRBJ2-1, with 8 positions matching TRBD2. CDR3 loop: CASSLSGGPANEQFF. In DNA form, the CDR3 reads TGTGCCAGCAGTCTAAGCGGGGGCCCAGCCAATGAGCAGTTCTTC.